The clone carrying this T cell receptor (beta chain) qualifies as large. The record originates from a study of human T cells and chemical hapten exposure. TCRdb called the RACE reads again in MiXCR, with one record for every CDR3 protein. The sample shows 28,000 or so distinct CDR3 sequences, around 6% of them seen only once. Time point of the sample: patch test 3, about 24 weeks after DPC sensitization. Treatment reported: therapeutic diphenylcyclopropenone sensitization with weekly scalp DPC. The template was total RNA from unfractionated whole blood. The clonotype originates from a man in his thirties or forties with alopecia areata. Some clones in this sample may be carry-over from other donors' samples. Specimen: whole blood, collected in connection with sensitization to the hapten diphenylcyclopropenone (DPC).

CDR3 in amino acids: CASGPGTGSSGANVLTF. The CDR3 coding sequence is TGTGCTAGTGGTCCAGGGACAGGGAGCAGTGGGGCCAACGTCCTGACTTTC. This chain connects TRBV12-5 to TRBJ2-6; TRBD1 matches at 9 bases. This CDR3 is built from 17 residues. Germline lookup yields CDR1 LGHNT and CDR2 FRNRAP. V dropped 5 bases and J dropped 3; count of bases not matched to a gene: 8.